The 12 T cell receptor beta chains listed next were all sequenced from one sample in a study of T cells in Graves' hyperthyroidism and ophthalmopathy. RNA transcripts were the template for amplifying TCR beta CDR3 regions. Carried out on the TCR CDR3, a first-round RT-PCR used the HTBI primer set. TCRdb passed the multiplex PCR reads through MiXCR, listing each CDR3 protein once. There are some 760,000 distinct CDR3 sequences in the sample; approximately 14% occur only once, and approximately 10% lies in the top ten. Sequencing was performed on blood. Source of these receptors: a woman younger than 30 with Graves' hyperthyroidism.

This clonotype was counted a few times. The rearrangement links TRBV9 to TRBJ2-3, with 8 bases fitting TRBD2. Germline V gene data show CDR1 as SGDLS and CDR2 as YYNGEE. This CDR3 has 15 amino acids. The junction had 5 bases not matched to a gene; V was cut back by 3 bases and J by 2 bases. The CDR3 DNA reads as TGTGCCAGCAGCGAAACTAGCGGCTTCACAGATACGCAGTATTTT. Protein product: CASSETSGFTDTQYF.

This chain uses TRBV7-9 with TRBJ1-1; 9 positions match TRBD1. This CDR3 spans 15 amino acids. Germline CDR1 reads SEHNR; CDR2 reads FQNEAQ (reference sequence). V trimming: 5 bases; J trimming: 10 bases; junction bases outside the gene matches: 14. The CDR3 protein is CASSLPGQGRLGAFF. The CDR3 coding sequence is TGTGCCAGCAGCCTTCCGGGACAGGGACGGCTGGGAGCTTTCTTT. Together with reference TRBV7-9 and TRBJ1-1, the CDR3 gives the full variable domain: DTGVSQNPRHKITKRGQNVTFRCDPISEHNRLYWYRQTLGQGPEFLTYFQNEAQLEKSRLLSDRFSAERPKGSFSTLEIQRTEQGDSAMYLCASSLPGQGRLGAFFGQGTRLTVV.

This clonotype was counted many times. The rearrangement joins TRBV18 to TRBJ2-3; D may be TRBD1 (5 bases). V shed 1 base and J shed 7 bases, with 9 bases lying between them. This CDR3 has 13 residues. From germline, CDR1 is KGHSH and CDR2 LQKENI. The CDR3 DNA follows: TGTGCCAGCTCACCACAGGGGTCCTATACGCAGTATTTT. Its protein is CASSPQGSYTQYF.

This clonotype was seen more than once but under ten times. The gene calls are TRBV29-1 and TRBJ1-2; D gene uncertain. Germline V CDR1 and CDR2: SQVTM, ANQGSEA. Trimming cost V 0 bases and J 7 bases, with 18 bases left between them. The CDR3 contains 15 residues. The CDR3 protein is CSVEDQSTPGAGYTF. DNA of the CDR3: TGCAGCGTTGAAGATCAAAGCACTCCCGGAGCTGGCTACACCTTC. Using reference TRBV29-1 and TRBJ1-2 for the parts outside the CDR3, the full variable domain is SAVISQKPSRDICQRGTSLTIQCQVDSQVTMMFWYRQQPGQSLTLIATANQGSEATYESGFVIDKFPISRPNLTFSTLTVSNMSPEDSSIYLCSVEDQSTPGAGYTFGSGTRLTVV.

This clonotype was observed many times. CDR3 bases: TGTGCCAGCCAAGGACAGGGAATACAGCCCCAGCATTTT. Its protein is CASQGQGIQPQHF. This chain uses TRBV12-3 or TRBV12-4 with TRBJ1-5; 8 nucleotides agree with TRBD1. V was pared by 8 bases and J by 7 bases, with 7 bases of the junction left unmatched. This CDR3 has 13 amino acids.

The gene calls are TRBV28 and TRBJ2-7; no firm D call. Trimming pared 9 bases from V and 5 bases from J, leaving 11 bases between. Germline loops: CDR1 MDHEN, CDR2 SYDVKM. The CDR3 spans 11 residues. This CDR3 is CASNGSHEQYF. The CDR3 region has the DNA TGTGCCAGTAATGGGTCCCACGAGCAGTACTTC. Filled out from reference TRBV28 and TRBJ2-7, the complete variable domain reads DVKVTQSSRYLVKRTGEKVFLECVQDMDHENMFWYRQDPGLGLRLIYFSYDVKMKEKGDIPEGYSVSREKKERFSLILESASTNQTSMYLCASNGSHEQYFGPGTRLTVT.

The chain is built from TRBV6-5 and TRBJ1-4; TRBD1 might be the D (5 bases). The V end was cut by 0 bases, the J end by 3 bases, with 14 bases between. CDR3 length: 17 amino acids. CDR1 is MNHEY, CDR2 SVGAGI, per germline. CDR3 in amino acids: CASSYSPRVSANEKLFF. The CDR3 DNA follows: TGTGCCAGCAGTTACTCGCCCAGGGTGTCAGCTAATGAAAAACTGTTTTTT.

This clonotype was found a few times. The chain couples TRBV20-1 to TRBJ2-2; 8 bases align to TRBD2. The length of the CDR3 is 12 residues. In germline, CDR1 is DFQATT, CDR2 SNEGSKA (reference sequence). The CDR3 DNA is TGCAGCCTAGCGGGTACAGCCGGGGAGCTGTTTTTT. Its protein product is CSLAGTAGELFF.

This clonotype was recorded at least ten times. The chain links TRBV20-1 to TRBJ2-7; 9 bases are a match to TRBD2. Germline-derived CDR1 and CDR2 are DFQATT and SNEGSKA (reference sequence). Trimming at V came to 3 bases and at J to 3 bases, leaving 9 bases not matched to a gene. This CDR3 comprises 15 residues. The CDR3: CSASQTSGWNYEQYF. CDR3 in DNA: TGCAGTGCTAGTCAAACTAGCGGGTGGAACTACGAGCAGTACTTC.

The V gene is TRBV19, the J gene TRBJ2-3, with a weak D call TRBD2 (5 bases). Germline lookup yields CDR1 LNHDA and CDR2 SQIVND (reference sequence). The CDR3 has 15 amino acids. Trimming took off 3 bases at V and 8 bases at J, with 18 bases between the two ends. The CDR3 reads CASSMTASYGPTQYF. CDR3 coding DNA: TGTGCCAGTAGTATGACGGCTAGCTACGGACCTACGCAGTATTTT.

In DNA form, the CDR3 reads TGTGCCAGCATGGGAGGGGTGAATGAAAAACTGTTTTTT. Amino acids: CASMGGVNEKLFF. The chain uses TRBV6-1 and TRBJ1-4, with D possibly TRBD1 on 5 matching bases. V shed 7 bases and J shed 5 bases, with 11 bases lying between them. The CDR3 has 13 amino acids. Per germline, CDR1 MNHNS and CDR2 SASEGT.

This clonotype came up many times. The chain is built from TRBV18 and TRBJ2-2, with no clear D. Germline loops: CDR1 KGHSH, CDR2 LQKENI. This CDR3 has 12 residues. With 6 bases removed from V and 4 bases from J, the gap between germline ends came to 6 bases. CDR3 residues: CASSGFTGELFF. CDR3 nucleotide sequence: TGTGCCAGCTCGGGGTTCACCGGGGAGCTGTTTTTT.